The 18 T cell receptor beta chains presented below share a single source sample, sequenced in a study of T cell repertoires in cytomegalovirus infection. TCRdb fed the reads into MiXCR, producing one record per CDR3 protein. The sample lists 200,000 or so distinct CDR3 sequences; approximately 19% were seen once. The sequenced sample consisted of PBMCs. The receptors were sampled from a human donor in good health (CMV status not recorded). Some clones in this sample may be carry-over from other donors' samples.

This chain links TRBV27 with TRBJ2-3; D gene unclear. The CDR3 sequence is 13 residues long. Per the germline V gene, CDR1 is MNHEY and CDR2 is SMNVEV (reference sequence). V lost 6 bases to trimming and J lost 6 bases, with 13 bases between them. The CDR3 nucleotides read TGTGCCAGCAGACCCCAGGCCGGGGATACGCAGTATTTT. Translation gives CASRPQAGDTQYF.

There are a few counts of this clonotype. This chain's CDR3 is CASSVPTSGTYNEQFF. For the CDR3, the DNA is TGTGCCAGCAGCGTACCTACTAGCGGGACCTACAATGAGCAGTTCTTC. V and J are TRBV11-2 and TRBJ2-1, with TRBD2 matching over 10 bases. The CDR3 consists of 16 residues. Germline lookup yields CDR1 SGHAT and CDR2 FQNNGV. V lost 5 bases and J lost 2; bases outside the gene matches: 6.

This chain joins TRBV6-1 and TRBJ1-5, with D unresolved. Per germline, CDR1 MNHNS and CDR2 SASEGT. This CDR3 spans 11 amino acids. V shed 1 base and J shed 7 bases, with 2 bases lying between them. The CDR3: CASSEGQPQHF. For the CDR3, the DNA is TGTGCCAGCAGTGAAGGGCAGCCCCAGCATTTT.

This clonotype was picked up many times. The chain employs TRBV7-2 and TRBJ2-7; D may match TRBD1 or TRBD2 (5 bases each). The germline V and J ends were trimmed by 3 bases and 3 bases, with 15 bases remaining between them. The CDR3 runs to 15 residues. Germline CDR1 SGHTA, CDR2 FQGNSA. CDR3 in DNA: TGTGCCAGCAGCTTCCATCGGGACGCACACTACGAGCAGTACTTC. Residues: CASSFHRDAHYEQYF.

This clonotype showed up just a few times. V is TRBV14 and J is TRBJ1-2; D is unclear. This CDR3 region has 17 residues. V dropped 3 bases and J dropped 2 bases, with 19 bases sitting between them. Germline CDR1 is SGHDN and CDR2 is FVKESK. CDR3 loop: CASSHLATGGTNYGYTF. The CDR3, as DNA: TGTGCCAGCAGCCATTTGGCCACCGGAGGAACCAACTATGGCTACACCTTC.

The chain joins TRBV7-6 to TRBJ2-1; TRBD1 might be the D (6 bases). Germline V lookup: CDR1 SGHVS, CDR2 FNYEAQ. Trimming removed 1 base at V and 7 bases at J, with 20 bases between. The CDR3 has 17 amino acids. CDR3 region: CASSLGRDTLQTNEQFF. CDR3 nucleotides: TGTGCCAGCAGCTTAGGCCGGGACACCCTACAGACGAATGAGCAGTTCTTC.

The chain couples TRBV14 to TRBJ2-1; D is perhaps TRBD2 (6 bases). The CDR3 extends over 15 amino acids. Trimming removed 4 bases at V and 6 bases at J, with 16 bases between. Germline assignment: CDR1 SGHDN and CDR2 FVKESK. The CDR3 sequence: CASSLTMGLPNEQFF. DNA for the CDR3: TGTGCCAGCAGCCTTACAATGGGACTGCCCAATGAGCAGTTCTTC.

As to this clonotype: At one end the junction does not follow the germline gene, possibly because of a read error. The chain carries TRBV28 and TRBJ2-3; 8 bases fit TRBD2. This CDR3 is built from 14 residues. The germline CDR1 and CDR2 sequences are MDHEN and SYDVKM. The CDR3 DNA reads as TGTGCCAGCAGTCCCAGCGGGAGAGGGGATACGCTGTATTTT. Encoded protein: CASSPSGRGDTLYF. Combining the CDR3 with reference TRBV28 and TRBJ2-3 gives the whole variable domain DVKVTQSSRYLVKRTGEKVFLECVQDMDHENMFWYRQDPGLGLRLIYFSYDVKMKEKGDIPEGYSVSREKKERFSLILESASTNQTSMYLCASSPSGRGDTLYFGPGTRLTVL.

The chain has TRBV7-9 and TRBJ1-4; D is perhaps TRBD1 (5 bases). The germline V and J ends were trimmed by 6 bases and 4 bases, with 12 bases remaining between them. The CDR3 runs 14 residues. Germline CDR1 is SEHNR and CDR2 is FQNEAQ (reference sequence). The CDR3 DNA reads TGTGCCAGCAGGGGGGGACCGGATAATGAAAAACTGTTTTTT. This codes for CASRGGPDNEKLFF.

This clonotype was detected many times. J is TRBJ1-1 and V is TRBV6-2 or TRBV6-3; weak D call: TRBD1 (6 bases). The CDR3 runs 15 residues. Germline V gene data show CDR1 as MNHEY and CDR2 as SVGEGT. Trimming took off 6 bases at V and 0 bases at J, with 14 bases between the two ends. The CDR3 DNA reads TGTGCCAGCAGAACCGGGACACTCATGAACACTGAAGCTTTCTTT. Encoded protein: CASRTGTLMNTEAFF.

Ten or more counts support this clonotype. In DNA form, the CDR3 reads TGTGCCAGCAGTTACCCCGGGACTAGCGACAACGAGCAGTACTTC. The encoded protein is CASSYPGTSDNEQYF. The chain combines TRBV7-2 with TRBJ2-7; 10 bases agree with TRBD2. The CDR3 spans 15 residues. J gave up 5 bases and V 6 bases, and 10 bases lay outside the gene matches. Germline assignment: CDR1 SGHTA and CDR2 FQGNSA. The variable domain in full, with the rest retrieved from reference TRBV7-2 and TRBJ2-7, is GAGVSQSPSNKVTEKGKDVELRCDPISGHTALYWYRQSLGQGLEFLIYFQGNSAPDKSGLPSDRFSAERTGGSVSTLTIQRTQQEDSAVYLCASSYPGTSDNEQYFGPGTRLTVT.

This clonotype was seen repeatedly, ten times or more. This rearrangement joins TRBV7-2 to TRBJ1-2; D is ambiguous. The germline V and J ends were trimmed by 1 base and 4 bases, with 13 bases remaining between them. Germline CDR1 is SGHTA and CDR2 is FQGNSA. This CDR3 is built from 15 residues. The CDR3: CASSLVEAGAYGYTF. The CDR3 nucleotides are TGTGCCAGCAGCTTAGTTGAGGCAGGAGCCTATGGCTACACCTTC.

This clonotype occurred a few times. V and J are TRBV28 and TRBJ1-1; 7 bases map to TRBD1. Losses at the gene ends were 6 bases for V and 1 base for J; bases not matched to a gene: 5. The CDR3 is 14 amino acids. Germline CDR1 and CDR2: MDHEN and SYDVKM. The CDR3 protein is CASSRHRGNTEAFF. In nucleotides, the CDR3 is TGTGCCAGCAGCCGTCACAGGGGGAACACTGAAGCTTTCTTT.

This clonotype has a handful of counts. J is TRBJ2-3 and V is TRBV5-1; TRBD1 aligns across 9 bases. The CDR3 loop spans 17 amino acids. Per the germline V gene, CDR1 is SGHRS and CDR2 is YFSETQ. V was pared by 4 bases and J by 4 bases, with 13 bases of the junction left unmatched. As DNA, the CDR3 is TGCGCCAGCAGCGAATCGCCGGGACAGGGAGTAGCAGATACGCAGTATTTT. Protein sequence: CASSESPGQGVADTQYF.

V usage is TRBV4-1 and J usage is TRBJ2-1, with D tentatively TRBD2 (5 bases). The germline gives CDR1 MGHRA, CDR2 YSYEKL. V shed 0 bases and J shed 0 bases, with 12 bases lying between them. This CDR3 region has 17 residues. The CDR3 DNA is TGCGCCAGCAGCCAAGAAGCCGGCGGGCCCTCCTACAATGAGCAGTTCTTC. Translated, it gives CASSQEAGGPSYNEQFF.

The rearrangement links TRBV28 to TRBJ1-5; D is ambiguous. CDR1 and CDR2 (germline): MDHEN, SYDVKM. The germline V and J ends were trimmed by 5 bases and 11 bases, with 16 bases remaining between them. The CDR3 runs 13 residues. In DNA form, the CDR3 reads TGTGCCAGCAGTGACCAACCGGGGAGAGCCCAGCATTTT. Translation: CASSDQPGRAQHF.

The chain couples TRBV28 to TRBJ2-3; 9 nucleotides match TRBD2. The CDR3 loop spans 18 amino acids. Germline V gene lookup returns CDR1 MDHEN and CDR2 SYDVKM. V shed 2 bases, J shed 5 bases, and the junction held 14 bases outside the gene matches. This CDR3 reads CASSLGVGAGGPLDTQYF. The CDR3 bases are TGTGCCAGCAGTTTAGGTGTAGGGGCGGGAGGGCCATTAGATACGCAGTATTTT.

This clonotype was recorded a few times. This chain's CDR3 is CASSGTGWEATDTQYF. CDR3 sequence (DNA): TGTGCCAGCAGCGGAACAGGGTGGGAGGCCACAGATACGCAGTATTTT. This chain connects TRBV5-5 to TRBJ2-3; D might be TRBD1 or TRBD2, each matching 6 bases. The length of the CDR3 is 16 residues. Germline CDR1 is SGHKS and CDR2 is YYEKEE (reference sequence). V was cut by 4 bases and J by 2 bases, with 17 bases left in between.